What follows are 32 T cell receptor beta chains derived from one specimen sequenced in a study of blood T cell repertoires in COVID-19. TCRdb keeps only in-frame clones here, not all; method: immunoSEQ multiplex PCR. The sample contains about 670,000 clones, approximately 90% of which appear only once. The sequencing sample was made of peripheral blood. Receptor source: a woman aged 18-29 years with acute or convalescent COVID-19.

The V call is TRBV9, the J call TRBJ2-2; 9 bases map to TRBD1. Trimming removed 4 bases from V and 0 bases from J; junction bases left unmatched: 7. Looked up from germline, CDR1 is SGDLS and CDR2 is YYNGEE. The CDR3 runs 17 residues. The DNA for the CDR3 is TGTGCCAGCAGCTCGCCGACAGGGGGGACGAACACCGGGGAGCTGTTTTTT. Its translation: CASSSPTGGTNTGELFF.

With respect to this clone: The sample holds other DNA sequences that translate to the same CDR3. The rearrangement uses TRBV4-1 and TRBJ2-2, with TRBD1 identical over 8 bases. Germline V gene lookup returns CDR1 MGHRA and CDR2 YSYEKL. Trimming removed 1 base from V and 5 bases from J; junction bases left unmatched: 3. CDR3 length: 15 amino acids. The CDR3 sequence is CASSQGQGNTGELFF. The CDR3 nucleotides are TGCGCCAGCAGCCAAGGACAGGGGAATACCGGGGAGCTGTTTTTT.

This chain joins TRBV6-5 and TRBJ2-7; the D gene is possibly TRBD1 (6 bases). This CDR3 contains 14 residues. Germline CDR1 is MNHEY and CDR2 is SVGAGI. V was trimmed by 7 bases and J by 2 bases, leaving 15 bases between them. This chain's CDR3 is CASTRQDKAYEQYF. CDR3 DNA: TGTGCCAGCACCCGACAGGACAAGGCCTACGAGCAGTACTTC.

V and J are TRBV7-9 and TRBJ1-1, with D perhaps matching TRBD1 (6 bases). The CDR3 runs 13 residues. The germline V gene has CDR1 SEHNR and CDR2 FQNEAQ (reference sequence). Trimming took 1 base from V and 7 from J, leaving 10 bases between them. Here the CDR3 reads CASSLEGVSEAFF. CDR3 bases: TGTGCCAGCAGCTTAGAGGGGGTTAGTGAAGCTTTCTTT.

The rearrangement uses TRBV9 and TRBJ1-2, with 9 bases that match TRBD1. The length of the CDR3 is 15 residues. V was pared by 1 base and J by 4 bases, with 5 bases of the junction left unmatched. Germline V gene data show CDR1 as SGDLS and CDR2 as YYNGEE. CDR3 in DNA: TGTGCCAGCAGCGTAACAGGGGGCGCAAGCTATGGCTACACCTTC. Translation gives CASSVTGGASYGYTF.

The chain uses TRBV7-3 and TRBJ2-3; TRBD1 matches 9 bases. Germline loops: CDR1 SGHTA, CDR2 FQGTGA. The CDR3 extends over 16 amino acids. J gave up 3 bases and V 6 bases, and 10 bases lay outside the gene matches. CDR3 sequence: CASSNNNRGLTDTQYF. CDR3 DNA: TGTGCCAGCAGTAACAACAACAGGGGGCTGACAGATACGCAGTATTTT.

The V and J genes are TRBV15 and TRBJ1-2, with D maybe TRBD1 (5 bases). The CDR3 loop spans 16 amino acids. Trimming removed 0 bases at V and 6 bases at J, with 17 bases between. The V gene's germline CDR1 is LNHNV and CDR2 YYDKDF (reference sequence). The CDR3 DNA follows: TGTGCCACCAGCAGAGATCACCAGGTTGGGGGGGATGGCTACACCTTC. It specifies CATSRDHQVGGDGYTF.

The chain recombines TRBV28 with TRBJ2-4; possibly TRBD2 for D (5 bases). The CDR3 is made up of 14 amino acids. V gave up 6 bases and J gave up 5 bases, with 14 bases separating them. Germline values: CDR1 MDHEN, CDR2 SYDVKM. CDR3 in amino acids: CASRRPGGQNIQYF. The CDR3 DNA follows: TGTGCCAGCAGACGCCCCGGCGGGCAAAACATTCAGTACTTC.

The CDR3 DNA reads TGTGCCAGCAGCGCCGGACTCTTGGGGGCCTATGGCTACACCTTC. Amino acid sequence: CASSAGLLGAYGYTF. The chain carries TRBV5-4 and TRBJ1-2; the D gene is possibly TRBD1 (6 bases). V gave up 4 bases and J gave up 4 bases, with 17 bases separating them. This CDR3 is 15 amino acids long. CDR1 is SGHNT, CDR2 YYREEE, per germline (reference sequence).

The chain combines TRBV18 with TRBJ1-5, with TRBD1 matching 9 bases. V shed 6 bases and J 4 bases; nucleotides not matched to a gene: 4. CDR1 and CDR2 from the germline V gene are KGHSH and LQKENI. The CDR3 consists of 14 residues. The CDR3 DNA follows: TGTGCCAGCTCCCCCGACAGGGGGAATCAGCCCCAGCATTTT. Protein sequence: CASSPDRGNQPQHF. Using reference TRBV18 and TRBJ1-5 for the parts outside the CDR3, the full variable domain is NAGVMQNPRHLVRRRGQEARLRCSPMKGHSHVYWYRQLPEEGLKFMVYLQKENIIDESGMPKERFSAEFPKEGPSILRIQQVVRGDSAAYFCASSPDRGNQPQHFGDGTRLSIL.

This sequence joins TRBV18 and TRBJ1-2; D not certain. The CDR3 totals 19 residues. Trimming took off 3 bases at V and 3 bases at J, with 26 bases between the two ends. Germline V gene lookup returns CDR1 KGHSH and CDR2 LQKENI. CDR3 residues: CASSPLPTFPKTPDYGYTF. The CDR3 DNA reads TGTGCCAGCTCACCGCTCCCGACGTTCCCAAAGACTCCGGACTATGGCTACACCTTC.

The CDR3 protein is CSVGLTVNTEAFF. For the CDR3, the DNA is TGCAGCGTGGGATTGACAGTGAACACTGAAGCTTTCTTT. V and J are TRBV29-1 and TRBJ1-1, with D perhaps TRBD1 (5 bases). This CDR3 has 13 amino acids. Deletions cut 6 bases from V and 0 bases from J, with 11 bases between. In germline, CDR1 is SQVTM, CDR2 ANQGSEA.

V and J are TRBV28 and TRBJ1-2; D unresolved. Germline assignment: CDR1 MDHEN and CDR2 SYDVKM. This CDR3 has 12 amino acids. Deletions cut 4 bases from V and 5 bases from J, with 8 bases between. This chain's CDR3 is CASSSKSYGYTF. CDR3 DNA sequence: TGTGCCAGCAGTTCTAAGTCGTATGGCTACACCTTC.

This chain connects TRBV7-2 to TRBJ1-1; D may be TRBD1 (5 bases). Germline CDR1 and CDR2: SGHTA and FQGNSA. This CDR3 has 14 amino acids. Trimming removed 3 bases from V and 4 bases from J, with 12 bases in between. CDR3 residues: CASSFDRGSTEAFF. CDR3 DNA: TGTGCCAGCAGCTTTGATAGGGGATCCACTGAAGCTTTCTTT.

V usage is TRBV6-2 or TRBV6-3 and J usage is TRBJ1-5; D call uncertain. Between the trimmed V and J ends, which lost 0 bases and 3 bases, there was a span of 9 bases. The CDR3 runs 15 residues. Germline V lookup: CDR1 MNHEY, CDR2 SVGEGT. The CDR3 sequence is CASSYSRGTNQPQHF. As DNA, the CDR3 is TGTGCCAGCAGTTACTCACGGGGAACCAATCAGCCCCAGCATTTT.

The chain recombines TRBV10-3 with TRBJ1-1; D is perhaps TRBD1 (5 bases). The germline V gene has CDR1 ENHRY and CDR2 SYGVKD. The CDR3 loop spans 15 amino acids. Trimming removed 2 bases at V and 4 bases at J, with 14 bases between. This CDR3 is CAISEPAVGGTEAFF. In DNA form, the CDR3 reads TGTGCCATCAGTGAGCCGGCTGTGGGGGGCACTGAAGCTTTCTTT.

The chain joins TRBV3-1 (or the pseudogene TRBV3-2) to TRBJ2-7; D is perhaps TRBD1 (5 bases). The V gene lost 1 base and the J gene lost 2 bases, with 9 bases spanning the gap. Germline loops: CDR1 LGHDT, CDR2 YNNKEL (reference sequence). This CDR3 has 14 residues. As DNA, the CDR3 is TGTGCCAGCAGCCAAGTAAGACAGACCTACGAGCAGTACTTC. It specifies CASSQVRQTYEQYF.

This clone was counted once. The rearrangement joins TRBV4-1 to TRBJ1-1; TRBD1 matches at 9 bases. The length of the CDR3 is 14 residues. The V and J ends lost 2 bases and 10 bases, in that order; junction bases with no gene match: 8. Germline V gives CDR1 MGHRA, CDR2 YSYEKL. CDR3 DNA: TGCGCCAGCAGCCAATTCGACAGGGGGGTTGGAGCTTTCTTT. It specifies CASSQFDRGVGAFF.

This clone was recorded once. CDR3 sequence (DNA): TGTGCCAGTAGTATAGGCGAGGTACCCCTCCACTTT. Its translation: CASSIGEVPLHF. The chain couples TRBV19 to TRBJ1-6; D unresolved. Germline V gene sequence: CDR1 LNHDA, CDR2 SQIVND (reference sequence). Trimming pared 1 base from V and 12 bases from J, leaving 7 bases between. This CDR3 region has 12 residues.

The CDR3 sequence: CASTPGRAANYGYTF. In nucleotides, the CDR3 is TGTGCCAGCACCCCCGGGAGGGCAGCGAACTATGGCTACACCTTC. The chain couples TRBV7-9 to TRBJ1-2, with D uncertain. This CDR3 is built from 15 residues. V gave up 7 bases and J gave up 2 bases, with 17 bases separating them. Germline values: CDR1 SEHNR, CDR2 FQNEAQ (reference sequence).

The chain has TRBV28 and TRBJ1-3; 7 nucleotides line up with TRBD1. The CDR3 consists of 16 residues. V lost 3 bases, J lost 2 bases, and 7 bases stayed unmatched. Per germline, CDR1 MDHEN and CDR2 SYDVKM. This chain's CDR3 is CASSLRSGTAGNTIYF. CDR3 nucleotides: TGTGCCAGCAGTTTGCGTTCCGGGACAGCTGGAAACACCATATATTTT.

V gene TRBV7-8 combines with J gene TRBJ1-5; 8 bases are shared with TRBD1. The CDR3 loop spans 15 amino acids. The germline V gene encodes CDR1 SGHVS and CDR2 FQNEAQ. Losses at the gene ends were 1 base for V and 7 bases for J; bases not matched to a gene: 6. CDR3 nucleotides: TGTGCCAGCAGCTTAGGGACAGGGCGAAGGCAGCCCCAGCATTTT. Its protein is CASSLGTGRRQPQHF.

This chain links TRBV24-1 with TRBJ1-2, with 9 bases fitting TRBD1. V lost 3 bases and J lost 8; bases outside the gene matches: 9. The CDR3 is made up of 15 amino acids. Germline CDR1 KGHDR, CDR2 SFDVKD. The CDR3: CATSDPGTGRSGYTF. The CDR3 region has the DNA TGTGCCACCAGTGATCCCGGGACAGGGAGGAGCGGCTACACCTTC.

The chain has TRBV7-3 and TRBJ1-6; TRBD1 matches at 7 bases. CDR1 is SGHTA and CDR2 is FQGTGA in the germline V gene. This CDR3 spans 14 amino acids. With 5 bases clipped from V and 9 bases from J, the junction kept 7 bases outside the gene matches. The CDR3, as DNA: TGTGCCAGCAGCCTTGGAGGGGACAGTTCACCCCTCCACTTT. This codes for CASSLGGDSSPLHF.

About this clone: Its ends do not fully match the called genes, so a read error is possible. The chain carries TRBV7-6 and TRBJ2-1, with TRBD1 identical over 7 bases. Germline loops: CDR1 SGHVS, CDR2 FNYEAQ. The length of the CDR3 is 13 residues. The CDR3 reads CASSQQGYSEQFF. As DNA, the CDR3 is TGTGCCAGCAGCCAACAGGGGTACAGTGAGCAGTTCTTC.

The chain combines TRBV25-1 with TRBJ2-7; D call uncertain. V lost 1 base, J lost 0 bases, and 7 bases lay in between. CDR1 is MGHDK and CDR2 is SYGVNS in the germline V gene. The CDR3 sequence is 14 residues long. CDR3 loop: CASSEFGGSYEQYF. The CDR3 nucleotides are TGTGCCAGCAGTGAATTCGGTGGCTCCTACGAGCAGTACTTC.

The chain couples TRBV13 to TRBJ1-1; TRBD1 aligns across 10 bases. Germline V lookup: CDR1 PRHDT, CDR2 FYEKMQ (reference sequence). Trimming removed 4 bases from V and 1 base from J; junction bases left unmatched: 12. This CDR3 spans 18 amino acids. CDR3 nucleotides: TGTGCCAGCAGCTCCACCGAATCGACAGGGGGCTCGAACACTGAAGCTTTCTTT. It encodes CASSSTESTGGSNTEAFF.

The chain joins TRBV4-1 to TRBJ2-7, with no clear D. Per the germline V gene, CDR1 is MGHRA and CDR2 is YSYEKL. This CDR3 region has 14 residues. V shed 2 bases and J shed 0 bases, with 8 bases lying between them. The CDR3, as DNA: TGCGCCAGCAGCCAAATTGCGGACTCCTACGAGCAGTACTTC. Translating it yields CASSQIADSYEQYF.

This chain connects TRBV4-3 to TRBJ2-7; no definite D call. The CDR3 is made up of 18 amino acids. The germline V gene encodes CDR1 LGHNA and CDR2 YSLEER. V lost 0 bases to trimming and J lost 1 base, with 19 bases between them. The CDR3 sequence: CASSQEGSTGVGSYEQYF. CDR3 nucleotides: TGCGCCAGCAGCCAAGAAGGTTCGACGGGTGTCGGATCCTACGAGCAGTACTTC.

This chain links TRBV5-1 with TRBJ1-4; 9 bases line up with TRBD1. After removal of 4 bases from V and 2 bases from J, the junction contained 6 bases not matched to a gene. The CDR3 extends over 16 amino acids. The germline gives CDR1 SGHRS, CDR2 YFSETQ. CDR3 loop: CASSQQGARTNEKLFF. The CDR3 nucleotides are TGCGCCAGCAGCCAACAGGGGGCGCGGACTAATGAAAAACTGTTTTTT.

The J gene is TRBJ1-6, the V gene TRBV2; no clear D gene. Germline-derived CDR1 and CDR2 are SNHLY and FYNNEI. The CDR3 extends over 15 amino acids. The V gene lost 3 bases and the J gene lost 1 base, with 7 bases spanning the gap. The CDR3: CASSEQRSYNSPLHF. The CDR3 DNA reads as TGTGCCAGCAGTGAGCAGAGGTCCTATAATTCACCCCTCCACTTT. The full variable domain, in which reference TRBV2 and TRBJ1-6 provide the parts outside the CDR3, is EPEVTQTPSHQVTQMGQEVILRCVPISNHLYFYWYRQILGQKVEFLVSFYNNEISEKSEIFDDQFSVERPDGSNFTLKIRSTKLEDSAMYFCASSEQRSYNSPLHFGNGTRLTVT.

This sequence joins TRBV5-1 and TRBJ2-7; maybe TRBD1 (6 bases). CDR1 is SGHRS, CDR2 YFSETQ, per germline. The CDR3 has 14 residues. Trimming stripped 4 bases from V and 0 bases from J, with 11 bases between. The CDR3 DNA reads TGCGCCAGCAGCGGGGCCAGGGGCTCCTACGAGCAGTACTTC. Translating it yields CASSGARGSYEQYF.